The T cell receptor (beta chain) described here comes from a study of shared clonotypes between healthy human individuals. Study-level points and caveats: Memory subsets had estimated richness that was generally smaller than that of naive subsets.

Produced via immunoSEQ multiplex PCR; TCRdb's table is partial and in-frame only. The sample includes approximately 980,000 clones, 70% to 85% seen only once; the top ten take approximately 1.5%. Germline V gene lookup returns CDR1 MNHEY and CDR2 SMNVEV (reference sequence). V dropped 0 bases and J dropped 1 base, with 13 bases sitting between them. The CDR3 is 17 amino acids. A CD45RA+ naive subset and a CD45RA-negative memory subset were split from CD4+ cells. Details on this clone: Antigen unknown.

Sequencing was carried out using memory CD4+ T cells sorted from blood. The subset was: CD45RA-negative fraction. This receptor was identified in a man aged 18 to 35 in good health. This rearrangement joins TRBV27 to TRBJ2-4; no firm D call. CDR3 loop: CASSLSAIGMAKNIQYF. The CDR3 DNA follows: TGTGCCAGCAGTTTATCCGCGATTGGTATGGCCAAAAACATTCAGTACTTC.